This T cell receptor beta chain appears in the sequencing data of a study of cytomegalovirus exposure and HLA in healthy donors. Study results and caveats: HLA alleles were associated with 15,000 to 20,000 TCR beta sequences in a later analysis at 0.05 false discovery rate. A missense DCLRE1C variant was associated with V- and J-gene trimming of TCR beta chains in a later analysis, and an independent cohort replicated the association.

The PCR ran on 60 Vbeta and 13 Jbeta primers. TCRdb keeps only in-frame clones here, not all; method: immunoSEQ multiplex PCR. The sample carries 200,000 to 300,000 clones, 84% recorded once. Regarding this clone: Its antigen is still unknown.

The CDR3 consists of 14 residues. The germline CDR1 and CDR2 sequences are LNHNV and YYDKDF (reference sequence). The V end was cut by 3 bases, the J end by 8 bases, with 16 bases between. The TCR originated in a woman aged 40 to 49 in good health and CMV-seropositive. Sequenced input: PBMCs. This chain connects TRBV15 to TRBJ1-2; D is perhaps TRBD1 (6 bases). The CDR3 DNA is TGTGCCACCAGCAGCCACCGTACAGGGACGGGCTACACCTTC. Translated, it gives CATSSHRTGTGYTF.